The 22 T cell receptor beta chains presented below share a single source sample, sequenced in a study of T cell clonality in common variable immunodeficiency. TCRdb keeps only in-frame clones here, not all; method: immunoSEQ multiplex PCR. The sample yields 57,000 or so clones, without any singletons. Sequencing was carried out using peripheral blood mononuclear cells. The origin of the receptors is a person aged 18-70 years in good health.

This clone was counted ten times or more. The part of the CDR3 DNA that was read is TGCGCCAGCAGCCATAAACAGGACTACGAG. Amino acids: CASSHKQDYE. The complete CDR3 protein is CASSHKQDYEQYF. V is TRBV4-1 and J is TRBJ2-7; D might be TRBD1 (5 bases). The observed sequence ends 3 residues before the CDR3 terminus, with the missing tail filled in from the germline J gene. The germline gives CDR1 MGHRA, CDR2 YSYEKL. The length of the CDR3 is 13 residues. The germline V and J ends were trimmed by 3 bases and 3 bases, with 9 bases remaining between them.

This clone was found many times. The read terminates 3 residues before the CDR3 end, so the remaining end is supplied by the germline J gene. The chain has TRBV28 and TRBJ1-6; a weak D match, TRBD1 (6 bases). Germline V gene lookup returns CDR1 MDHEN and CDR2 SYDVKM. CDR3 length equals 14 residues. Trimming took off 6 bases at V and 7 bases at J, with 13 bases between the two ends. The sequenced CDR3 bases are TGTGCCAGCAGGGACGCCAGGGGAAATTCACCC. Protein product: CASRDARGNSP. The full CDR3 reads CASRDARGNSPLHF. Full variable domain (remainder filled in from reference TRBV28 and TRBJ1-6): DVKVTQSSRYLVKRTGEKVFLECVQDMDHENMFWYRQDPGLGLRLIYFSYDVKMKEKGDIPEGYSVSREKKERFSLILESASTNQTSMYLCASRDARGNSPLHFGNGTRLTVT.

This clone was seen at least ten times. The DNA ends 3 residues before the CDR3 does, and the rest of the CDR3 is filled in from the germline J gene. V and J are TRBV15 and TRBJ2-3, with a possible D match to TRBD2 (5 bases). Germline CDR1 is LNHNV and CDR2 is YYDKDF (reference sequence). The ends were cut back, 8 bases at V and 6 bases at J, with 15 bases in the middle. The CDR3 has 13 amino acids. CDR3 protein: CATRSEAGDTQYF. Partial CDR3 DNA: TGTGCCACCCGTTCCGAGGCGGGTGATACG.

There are many counts of this clone. The read halts 3 residues ahead of the CDR3 end, with the missing end drawn from the germline J gene. The chain recombines TRBV5-1 with TRBJ2-6, with a weak D call TRBD1 (5 bases). The ends were cut back, 3 bases at V and 0 bases at J, with 10 bases in the middle. The germline V gene has CDR1 SGHRS and CDR2 YFSETQ. CDR3 size: 16 residues. Incomplete CDR3 DNA: TGCGCCAGCAGCTCGCGACAGAGCTCTGGGGCCAACGTC. This codes for CASSSRQSSGANV. The whole CDR3 sequence is CASSSRQSSGANVLTF.

Of note for this clone: The missing CDR3 end, 3 residues past where the read stops, is filled in from the germline J gene. The V and J genes are TRBV10-3 and TRBJ2-7; 9 nucleotides agree with TRBD1. The trim removed 5 bases at V and 3 bases at J, leaving 8 bases unmatched. The CDR3 is 15 amino acids. Germline assignment: CDR1 ENHRY and CDR2 SYGVKD. This CDR3 is CAISQGTGSNYEQYF. The DNA read from the CDR3 is TGTGCCATCAGTCAGGGGACAGGGAGTAACTACGAG.

This clone was recorded many times. A read error may produce the germline difference seen at one junction end. The CDR3 goes on 3 residues after the read ends, and that part is filled in from the germline J gene. The chain employs TRBV4-2 and TRBJ2-1, with 10 bases identical to TRBD2. The germline V gene has CDR1 LGHNA and CDR2 YNFKEQ. The length of the CDR3 is 16 residues. The CDR3 sequence is CASSLALAGAYNEQFF. The part of the CDR3 DNA that was read is TGCGCCAGCAGCCTCGCCCTAGCGGGAGCCTACAATGAG.

Ten or more counts support this clone. The read ends 3 residues early relative to the CDR3; the germline J gene fills the gap. The chain uses TRBV28 and TRBJ1-6, with TRBD1 identical over 8 bases. The CDR3 covers 14 residues. Germline V gives CDR1 MDHEN, CDR2 SYDVKM. Trimming at V came to 9 bases and at J to 10 bases, leaving 11 bases not matched to a gene. This CDR3 reads CASTRRTGNSPLHF. The DNA read from the CDR3 is TGTGCCAGTACCCGTAGGACAGGGAACTCACCC.

This clone was found many times. The CDR3 extends 3 residues past the end of the read, so its final part is completed from the germline J gene. Other DNA sequences in the same sample also yield this CDR3. The gene calls are TRBV5-1 and TRBJ2-1, with D hard to call. The germline V gene has CDR1 SGHRS and CDR2 YFSETQ. V lost 0 bases, J lost 1 base, and 2 bases lay in between. This CDR3 has 13 residues. The chain's CDR3 is CASSLASYNEQFF. The part of the CDR3 DNA that was read is TGCGCCAGCAGCTTGGCGTCCTACAATGAG.

This clone has a count of ten or more. Read coverage stops 3 residues before the CDR3 terminus; the germline J gene supplies the remainder. V gene TRBV9 combines with J gene TRBJ2-1; possibly TRBD2 for D (7 bases). The CDR3 is made up of 16 amino acids. Trimming removed 0 bases from V and 6 bases from J, with 16 bases in between. Germline V gene data show CDR1 as SGDLS and CDR2 as YYNGEE. The CDR3: CASSVGGGGLGNEQFF. Partial CDR3 DNA: TGTGCCAGCAGCGTAGGAGGGGGAGGGCTAGGCAATGAG.

This clone appeared a few times. The read halts 3 residues ahead of the CDR3 end, with the missing end drawn from the germline J gene. The V gene is TRBV29-1, the J gene TRBJ2-3, with TRBD2 matching over 10 bases. V shed 3 bases and J 0 bases; nucleotides not matched to a gene: 3. Per the germline V gene, CDR1 is SQVTM and CDR2 is ANQGSEA. This CDR3 spans 15 amino acids. The CDR3 loop reads CSVEASGRSTDTQYF. The DNA read from the CDR3 is TGCAGCGTTGAGGCTAGCGGGAGAAGCACAGATACG.

At least ten counts were recorded for this clone. The read ends 3 residues shy of where the CDR3 ends; the end is completed using the germline J gene. The V gene is TRBV11-3, the J gene TRBJ2-3; D might be TRBD1 (6 bases). The CDR3 has 14 residues. Germline loops: CDR1 SGHNT, CDR2 YENEEA. V lost 1 base and J lost 2, with 7 bases in between. CDR3 DNA (partial): TGTGCCAGCAGCTTAGGGACAGACACAGATACG. As protein: CASSLGTDTDT. The full CDR3 protein is CASSLGTDTDTQYF. Together with reference TRBV11-3 and TRBJ2-3, the CDR3 gives the full variable domain: EAGVVQSPRYKIIEKKQPVAFWCNPISGHNTLYWYLQNLGQGPELLIRYENEEAVDDSQLPKDRFSAERLKGVDSTLKIQPAELGDSAVYLCASSLGTDTDTQYFGPGTRLTVL.

This clone was observed at least ten times. The CDR3 is cut off 3 residues early in the read; its end comes from the germline J gene. The chain combines TRBV29-1 with TRBJ2-1; D is perhaps TRBD2 (6 bases). Germline V CDR1 and CDR2: SQVTM, ANQGSEA. Trimming left V 4 bases short and J 9 bases short, with 16 bases between. The CDR3 runs to 13 residues. Incomplete CDR3 DNA: TGCAGCGTTGGCGGTAGCGGTACGGTTGAG. Protein sequence: CSVGGSGTVE. The entire CDR3 reads CSVGGSGTVEQFF.

This clone was found many times. The read gets to within 3 residues of the CDR3 end, and the germline J gene fills in the rest. This rearrangement joins TRBV20-1 to TRBJ2-7, with D perhaps matching TRBD2 (6 bases). Between the trimmed V and J ends, which lost 3 bases and 0 bases, there was a span of 9 bases. The CDR3 is made up of 13 amino acids. The V gene's germline CDR1 is DFQATT and CDR2 SNEGSKA (reference sequence). Incomplete CDR3 DNA: TGCAGTGCTAGCGGGGGTCGCTCCTACGAG. Amino acid sequence: CSASGGRSYE. The full-length CDR3 reads as CSASGGRSYEQYF.

Many counts were recorded for this clone. The CDR3 end lies 3 residues beyond the end of the read and is filled in from the germline J gene. The J gene is TRBJ1-5, the V gene TRBV6-1, with unresolved D. This CDR3 region has 14 residues. V was shortened by 0 bases and J by 3 bases, with 6 bases between the two germline ends. Germline V lookup: CDR1 MNHNS, CDR2 SASEGT. CDR3: CASSEAPVNQPQHF. The CDR3 bases that were read are TGTGCCAGCAGTGAAGCTCCGGTCAATCAGCCC.

This clone was counted ten times or more. A read error may account for a junction end that differs from germline. The sequenced CDR3 bases are TGCGCCAGCAGCCAAGAGACGGGGGCGAACACCGGGGAG. Its translation is CASSQETGANTGE. The entire CDR3 protein reads CASSQETGANTGELFF. The chain recombines TRBV4-2 with TRBJ2-2; tentatively, D is TRBD2 (6 bases). Read data end 3 residues before the CDR3 end; the end is taken from the germline J gene. Germline CDR1 reads LGHNA; CDR2 reads YNFKEQ. The CDR3 extends over 16 amino acids.

This clone was detected ten times or more. The read ends 3 residues shy of where the CDR3 ends; the end is completed using the germline J gene. This chain uses TRBV14 with TRBJ2-2; 7 nucleotides match TRBD1. The CDR3 extends over 14 amino acids. V lost 4 bases, J lost 4 bases, and 3 bases stayed unmatched. Germline CDR1 is SGHDN and CDR2 is FVKESK. The CDR3 region is CASSPAGGTGELFF. The sequenced CDR3 bases are TGTGCCAGCAGCCCCGCAGGGGGCACCGGGGAG.

This clone was counted only a few times. The read comes to an end 3 residues before the CDR3 does, leaving the germline J gene to fill in the end. The gene calls are TRBV19 and TRBJ2-7; D might be TRBD2 (6 bases). The germline V gene encodes CDR1 LNHDA and CDR2 SQIVND (reference sequence). Trimming removed 3 bases from V and 1 base from J, with 13 bases in between. The CDR3 length is 15 residues. The CDR3 sequence: CASSIADYGSYEQYF. The CDR3 DNA, read in part, is TGTGCCAGTAGTATCGCGGACTACGGTTCCTACGAG.

This clone was counted many times. The CDR3 is cut off 3 residues early in the read; its end comes from the germline J gene. V is TRBV2 and J is TRBJ2-3; possible D gene TRBD2, 6 bases. Trimming took off 7 bases at V and 0 bases at J, with 11 bases between the two ends. There are 14 residues in the CDR3. Germline values: CDR1 SNHLY, CDR2 FYNNEI. CDR3 sequence: CASKSGTSTDTQYF. Incomplete CDR3 DNA: TGTGCCAGCAAGTCCGGGACTAGCACAGATACG.

At least ten counts were recorded for this clone. The CDR3 goes on 3 residues after the read ends, and that part is filled in from the germline J gene. The chain combines TRBV5-1 with TRBJ2-5; D uncertain. Germline CDR1 and CDR2: SGHRS and YFSETQ. V was cut by 0 bases and J by 2 bases, with 5 bases left in between. This CDR3 has 13 amino acids. The CDR3 bases that were read are TGCGCCAGCAGCTTGGCCTTTCAAGAGACC. It specifies CASSLAFQET. In full, the CDR3 is CASSLAFQETQYF.

In its sample, this clone was seen many times. Read coverage stops 3 residues before the CDR3 terminus; the germline J gene supplies the remainder. V usage is TRBV20-1 and J usage is TRBJ2-7; 8 bases are a match to TRBD1. In germline, CDR1 is DFQATT, CDR2 SNEGSKA (reference sequence). The CDR3 sequence is 14 residues long. Trimming at V came to 1 base and at J to 3 bases, leaving 5 bases not matched to a gene. The DNA read from the CDR3 is TGCAGTGCTAGAGTAGGCAGGGGGCTCTACGAG. This translates into CSARVGRGLYE. The full-length CDR3 reads as CSARVGRGLYEQYF.

This clone was seen a few times. The read terminates 3 residues ahead of where the CDR3 ends, so the germline J gene completes it. The V and J genes are TRBV25-1 and TRBJ2-3; D might be TRBD1 (7 bases). V was cut by 7 bases and J by 5 bases, with 16 bases left in between. This CDR3 has 14 amino acids. CDR1 is MGHDK and CDR2 is SYGVNS in the germline V gene. The sequenced CDR3 bases are TGTGCCAGCATACCTCGACAGGGAGGAGATACG. Translating gives CASIPRQGGDT. The entire CDR3 protein reads CASIPRQGGDTQYF.

This clone was seen at least ten times. The CDR3 loop reads CASSLAVVRDEQFF. The sequenced CDR3 bases are TGTGCCAGCAGCTTGGCCGTGGTCAGGGATGAG. The chain uses TRBV5-6 and TRBJ2-1; D possibly corresponds to TRBD1 (5 bases). The CDR3 end is not reached by the read, which stops 3 residues before it; the germline J gene fills it in. The V gene lost 0 bases and the J gene lost 8 bases, with 12 bases spanning the gap. Germline lookup yields CDR1 SGHDT and CDR2 YYEEEE. The CDR3 is made up of 14 amino acids.